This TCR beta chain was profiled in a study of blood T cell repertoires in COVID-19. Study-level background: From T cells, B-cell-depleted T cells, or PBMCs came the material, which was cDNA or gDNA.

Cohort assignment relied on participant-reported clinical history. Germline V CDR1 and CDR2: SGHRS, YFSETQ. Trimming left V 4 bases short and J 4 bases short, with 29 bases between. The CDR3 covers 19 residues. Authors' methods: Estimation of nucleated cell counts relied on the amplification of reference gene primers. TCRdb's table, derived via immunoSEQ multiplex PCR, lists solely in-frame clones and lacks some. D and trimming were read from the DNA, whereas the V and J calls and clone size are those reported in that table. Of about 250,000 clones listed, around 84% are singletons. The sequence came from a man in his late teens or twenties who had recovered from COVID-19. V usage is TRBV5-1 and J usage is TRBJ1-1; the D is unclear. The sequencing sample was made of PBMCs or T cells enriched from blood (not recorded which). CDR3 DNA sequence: TGCGCCAGCAGCAATCCCGAGGGTCTTCCCTGGGGATTGGGCACTGAAGCTTTCTTT. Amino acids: CASSNPEGLPWGLGTEAFF.